The rows below give T cell receptor beta chains drawn from one sample of a study of vaccination and CD4 T cells after COVID-19. TCRdb independently ran MiXCR on the PCR reads; one entry per CDR3 protein. The table shows 8,500 to 13,000 distinct CDR3 sequences, with 64% occurring only once. Their target antigens are unknown. Sequencing used CD4+ T cells from blood, cultured in vitro. The receptors here all came from a human donor who had recovered from COVID-19. CDR3s include the opening cysteine and the closing phenylalanine or tryptophan. The D gene is left open where the match is weak. The listing skips clone size in some rows; elsewhere it reads once, few, many or a size class.

j_call clone_size d_call v_call cdr3_nt cdr3_aa
TRBJ1-2 . . TRBV30 TGTGCCTGGATTGTGACAAAGCCCTCGGGGACCGGCTACACCTTC CAWIVTKPSGTGYTF
TRBJ2-7 . . TRBV6-2/TRBV6-3 TGTGCCAGCAGTTACCCACCGTTCTGGACAGATGATTACGAGCAGTACTTC CASSYPPFWTDDYEQYF
TRBJ1-6 . . TRBV12-3/TRBV12-4 TGTGCCAGCAGCCCCAGGTCTTGGAATTCACCCCTCCACTTT CASSPRSWNSPLHF
TRBJ1-2 . . TRBV5-1 TGCGCCAGCAGCTTTGGAGAGGGGGGTAGCGGCTACACCTTC CASSFGEGGSGYTF
TRBJ2-2 . TRBD2 TRBV12-3/TRBV12-4 TGTGCCAGCAGCCCACTAGCGAGCGCCGGGGAGCTGTTTTTT CASSPLASAGELFF
TRBJ1-6 . . TRBV27 TGTGCCAGCAGTAAAAATAATTCACCCCTCCACTTT CASSKNNSPLHF
TRBJ1-1 few . TRBV20-1 TGCAGTGCTAGAGACGAGGGAGAAGCTTTCTTT CSARDEGEAFF
TRBJ1-4 . . TRBV7-9 TGTGCCAGCAGCAAACCTATGACCTCAACTAATGAAAAACTGTTTTTT CASSKPMTSTNEKLFF
TRBJ1-3 few TRBD1 TRBV7-6 TGTGCCAGCAGCGAACGCGGGACAGGGTACGGAAACACCATATATTTT CASSERGTGYGNTIYF
TRBJ1-1 . . TRBV4-3 TGCGCCAGCAGCCAAGAGAGGAACACTGAAGCTTTCTTT CASSQERNTEAFF
TRBJ1-1 . . TRBV14 TGTGCCAGCAGCCAAGATGGTTGGGGATCCGTACACACTGAAGCTTTCTTT CASSQDGWGSVHTEAFF
TRBJ1-1 few TRBD1 TRBV7-8 TGTGCCAGCAGCCCCTCTGGGGGGACAGACACTGAAGCTTTCTTT CASSPSGGTDTEAFF
TRBJ1-6 few . TRBV27 TGTGCCAGCAGTTCGACCACCCGGGACGGAAGATTAAATTCACCCCTCCACTTT CASSSTTRDGRLNSPLHF
TRBJ2-5 . TRBD2 TRBV15 TGTGCCACCAGCAGACCTCTTTTGACTAGCGCCAAAGGGACCCAGTACTTC CATSRPLLTSAKGTQYF
TRBJ2-5 . TRBD1 TRBV7-3 TGTGCCAGCAGCTTATCGACAGGGTGGGAGGAGACCCAGTACTTC CASSLSTGWEETQYF
TRBJ1-1 . . TRBV6-2/TRBV6-3 TGTGCCAGCAGTTACTCGACGGGGGCAGTCGGTGAAGCTTTCTTT CASSYSTGAVGEAFF
TRBJ2-5 . TRBD1 TRBV27 TGTGCCAGCAGCGGACAGGGGGGGGGGACCCAGTACTTC CASSGQGGGTQYF
TRBJ2-7 . TRBD2 TRBV27 TGTGCCAGCAGCGGGGGGGGGGCACCCACCTACGAGCAGTACTTC CASSGGGAPTYEQYF
TRBJ2-7 . TRBD2 TRBV7-2 TGTGCCAGCAGCTTAGCCCTCGGGGGGGCGGGGGAGCAGTACTTC CASSLALGGAGEQYF
TRBJ1-1 few TRBD1 TRBV6-1 TGTGCCAGCAGTCAAGACAGGGGTTTCACTGAAGCTTTCTTT CASSQDRGFTEAFF
TRBJ1-3 . . TRBV20-1 TGCAGTGCTAGAGAGGGCAGGGGAGGAAACACCATATATTTT CSAREGRGGNTIYF
TRBJ2-5 . . TRBV7-7 TGTGCTAGCAGCGATCTGTCGGCGGGGATGGCAGAGACCCAGTACTTC CASSDLSAGMAETQYF
TRBJ2-1 . TRBD2 TRBV19 TGTGCCAGTAGCACTAGCGGGAGTTTCCACAATGAGCAGTTCTTC CASSTSGSFHNEQFF
TRBJ2-2 few . TRBV6-1 TGTGCCAGCAGGAGGAACGCGGACACCGGGGAGCTGTTTTTT CASRRNADTGELFF
TRBJ1-1 . TRBD1 TRBV27 TGTGCCAGCATTGCCGGGACAGGGTGGAGTAACACTGAAGCTTTCTTT CASIAGTGWSNTEAFF
TRBJ2-3 . TRBD2 TRBV7-2 TGTGCCAGCAGCCGACCGGGGGGTACGCAGTATTTT CASSRPGGTQYF
TRBJ1-2 . . TRBV5-4 TGTGCCAGCAGCTTGGCTGGGAAATCCTATGGCTACACCTTC CASSLAGKSYGYTF
TRBJ2-2 . . TRBV29-1 TGCAGCGCAGGAAGCGGCCTCGCGAACACCGGGGAGCTGTTTTTT CSAGSGLANTGELFF
TRBJ1-5 . TRBD1 TRBV20-1 TGCAGTGCTAGCCAGGGGGCGACGAGCAATCAGCCCCAGCATTTT CSASQGATSNQPQHF
TRBJ1-3 . . TRBV2 TGTGCCAGCAGTGAAGTCAGAAGCTCTGGAAACACCATATATTTT CASSEVRSSGNTIYF
TRBJ1-2 . TRBD1 TRBV6-1 TGTGCCAGCAGTGAGACAGGGCCCTATGGCTACACCTTC CASSETGPYGYTF
TRBJ2-2 . TRBD1 TRBV6-2/TRBV6-3 TGTGCCAGTAGTTACGGGGACAGGGCGACGTACACCGGGGAGCTGTTTTTT CASSYGDRATYTGELFF
TRBJ2-5 . . TRBV2 TGTGCCAGCAGTGCGGCGGGAATAGAGACCCAGTACTTC CASSAAGIETQYF
TRBJ1-1 few . TRBV7-2 TGTGCCAGCAGCTTAGTACGGACAACTGAAGCTTTCTTT CASSLVRTTEAFF
TRBJ2-7 . TRBD1 TRBV5-1 TGCGCCAGCAGCGGGACAGGCGGTCTCTACGAGCAGTACTTC CASSGTGGLYEQYF
TRBJ2-5 few TRBD2 TRBV20-1 TGCAGTGCTAGAGTTAGTAGCGGGAGTCCCCAGACCCAGTACTTC CSARVSSGSPQTQYF
TRBJ2-4 . TRBD2 TRBV20-1 TGCAGTGCTGGTGGTAGCGGGAGGGCGAGCATTCAGTACTTC CSAGGSGRASIQYF
TRBJ2-7 . . TRBV20-1 TGCAGTGCTACCACTCGTCGGGCAGAGCGAATTTACGAGCAGTACTTC CSATTRRAERIYEQYF